The 6 T cell receptor beta chains listed next were all sequenced from one sample in a study of blood T cell repertoires in COVID-19. Libraries were prepared by immunoSEQ multiplex PCR; TCRdb keeps only in-frame clonotypes and omits some of them. Of 300,000 to 400,000 clones in the sample, almost 85% were seen once. Sequencing input: peripheral blood. The receptors here all came from a human donor in a cohort sampled during active COVID-19.

The chain couples TRBV24-1 to TRBJ2-6, with 7 bases aligning to TRBD1. The junction had 4 bases not matched to a gene; V was cut back by 4 bases and J by 2 bases. Germline V CDR1 and CDR2: KGHDR, SFDVKD. This CDR3 spans 16 amino acids. The CDR3 region is CATSDEDRAGANVLTF. As DNA, the CDR3 is TGTGCCACCAGTGACGAAGACAGGGCTGGGGCCAACGTCCTGACTTTC.

V gene TRBV19 combines with J gene TRBJ1-5; no firm D call. V gave up 9 bases and J gave up 0 bases, with 9 bases separating them. This CDR3 is 13 amino acids long. CDR1 and CDR2 (germline): LNHDA, SQIVND (reference sequence). The CDR3, as DNA: TGTGCCAGCCGCCCTAATAGCAATCAGCCCCAGCATTTT. It specifies CASRPNSNQPQHF.

This chain connects TRBV3-1 (or the pseudogene TRBV3-2) to TRBJ2-5, with D hard to call. V lost 1 base and J 6 bases, leaving 6 bases between the germline ends. From germline, CDR1 is LGHDT and CDR2 YNNKEL (reference sequence). This CDR3 is 12 amino acids long. In DNA, the CDR3 is TGTGCCAGCAGCCAAGGGCCCCAGACCCAGTACTTC. Protein product: CASSQGPQTQYF.

This chain uses TRBV19 with TRBJ2-1, with a weak D call TRBD1 (5 bases). CDR3 length: 15 amino acids. CDR1 and CDR2 from the germline V gene are LNHDA and SQIVND (reference sequence). Trimming removed 2 bases from V and 3 bases from J, with 11 bases in between. The CDR3 is CASSIFPQGYNEQFF. The CDR3 DNA follows: TGTGCCAGTAGTATATTTCCGCAGGGCTACAATGAGCAGTTCTTC.

The sample holds a few counts of this clone. V and J are TRBV5-1 and TRBJ2-7, with D tentatively TRBD1 (6 bases). Trimming removed 2 bases from V and 7 bases from J, with 16 bases in between. Germline CDR1 is SGHRS and CDR2 is YFSETQ. The CDR3 extends over 14 amino acids. CDR3 in DNA: TGCGCCAGCAGCTTCCGGGACACCCCATGGGAGCAGTACTTC. Translation: CASSFRDTPWEQYF.

This clone was seen only once. This sequence joins TRBV2 and TRBJ1-2, with TRBD1 as a possible D gene (5 bases). The CDR3 covers 16 residues. From germline, CDR1 is SNHLY and CDR2 FYNNEI. V was pared by 3 bases and J by 4 bases, with 18 bases between. The CDR3 DNA follows: TGTGCCAGCAGTGAGTCAGGGACTCGGCGGGGCTATGGCTACACCTTC. It codes for CASSESGTRRGYGYTF.